This TCR beta chain was found in a study of T cells in Graves' hyperthyroidism and ophthalmopathy. About the study: Peripheral blood sampling occurred at initial diagnosis, before any treatment. Findings of the study overall: Blood shared most expanded thyroid clonotypes above 0.001.

Newly diagnosed patients aged 18 to 65 had hyperthyroidism of under 2 months' duration. Amplification of TCR beta CDR3 regions was performed using RNA transcripts as template. HTBI primers were the set used in a first-round RT-PCR of the TCR CDR3. MiXCR was run by TCRdb on the multiplex PCR reads, yielding one entry per CDR3 protein. This repertoire shows 300,000 to 450,000 distinct CDR3 sequences, about 14% found once; its top ten account for 9.5% to 12%. The CDR3 is made up of 12 amino acids. Germline-derived CDR1 and CDR2 are GTSNPN and SVGIG (reference sequence). V dropped 4 bases and J dropped 6 bases, with 13 bases sitting between them. This clonotype was counted at least ten times. What it binds is unknown.

The V call is TRBV30, the J call TRBJ2-7; a possible D gene is TRBD1 (5 bases). The clonotype was recovered from a woman aged 55-75 years with Graves' hyperthyroidism. The sequenced material came from blood. For the CDR3, the DNA is TGTGCCTGGACCCAGACAGTTGGCGAGCAGTACTTC. Translation: CAWTQTVGEQYF.